The following is a TCR beta chain sequence with its context. Profiled with immunoSEQ multiplex PCR; TCRdb holds only in-frame clones, not every one. This sample has roughly 170,000 clones; roughly 88% occur once, and the top ten carry approximately 4.9%. CDR1 is GTSNPN, CDR2 SVGIG, per germline (reference sequence). The CDR3 length is 14 residues. Trimming removed 1 base from V and 2 bases from J, with 11 bases in between. This specimen belongs to a study of control samples from healthy donors and cancer patients. The sequenced material came from blood. The rearrangement links TRBV30 to TRBJ1-2, with unresolved D. The receptor comes from a woman aged 25 to 39 in good health. The CDR3 nucleotides read TGTGCCTGGAGTGGTGAGAACGGAAACTATGGCTACACCTTC. This translates into CAWSGENGNYGYTF.